This T cell receptor beta chain was sequenced during a study of PD-L1 blockade in urothelial cancer. Turning to the study itself: The study recovered a median of roughly 140,000 T cells per blood sample.

Specified time point: pretreatment peripheral blood. The protocol was immunoSEQ multiplex PCR, while the TCRdb copy is restricted to in-frame clones and leaves out a portion. The sample lists some 56,000 clones, over 75% occurring once. Germline CDR1 and CDR2: SGHNT and YYREEE (reference sequence). The CDR3 covers 16 residues. Losses at the gene ends were 2 bases for V and 0 bases for J; bases not matched to a gene: 5. The V and J genes are TRBV5-4 and TRBJ2-3; 8 nucleotides line up with TRBD2. This sequence was found in a man in his 70s with urothelial cancer. Sequences were derived from PBMCs, sampled around atezolizumab (anti-PD-L1) treatment. The CDR3 region has the DNA TGTGCCAGCAGCTTTCAGCGGGGGTCTAGCACAGATACGCAGTATTTT. Amino acid sequence: CASSFQRGSSTDTQYF.